The next 25 T cell receptor beta chains were all read from a single sample in a study of CD8+ T cells in alopecia areata. Sequencing used cDNA as its template, made by extracting RNA and reverse transcribing it. Sequenced by immunoSEQ multiplex PCR; TCRdb stores in-frame clones only, minus some. The sample contains 150,000 to 200,000 clones, approximately 60% of which appear only once. Treatment denoted: oral pan-JAK inhibitor, 5-10 mg twice daily. The material sequenced was CD4+ T cells sorted from blood, taken at week 24, from a patient treated with tofacitinib. These receptors originate from a human donor with alopecia areata.

The V gene is TRBV30, the J gene TRBJ2-2; no reliable D call. This CDR3 is 12 amino acids long. The germline V and J ends were trimmed by 4 bases and 6 bases, with 9 bases remaining between them. Germline loops: CDR1 GTSNPN, CDR2 SVGIG (reference sequence). The CDR3: CAWKSRPGELFF. DNA of the CDR3: TGTGCCTGGAAGTCTCGTCCCGGGGAGCTGTTTTTT.

The chain is built from TRBV27 and TRBJ2-7; D unresolved. The length of the CDR3 is 12 residues. Trimming removed 11 bases at V and 0 bases at J, with 11 bases between. In germline, CDR1 is MNHEY, CDR2 SMNVEV (reference sequence). The CDR3: CACGRSSYEQYF. CDR3 in DNA: TGTGCCTGCGGACGGAGCTCCTACGAGCAGTACTTC.

The rearrangement joins TRBV28 to TRBJ2-7; no definite D call. Trimming stripped 8 bases from V and 2 bases from J, with 10 bases between. Germline CDR1 reads MDHEN; CDR2 reads SYDVKM. The CDR3 loop spans 12 amino acids. CDR3 loop: CASSGVAYEQYF. DNA for the CDR3: TGTGCCAGCTCCGGCGTAGCCTACGAGCAGTACTTC.

This clone was observed a handful of times. The chain uses TRBV30 and TRBJ1-2, with no clear D. Germline V CDR1 and CDR2: GTSNPN, SVGIG (reference sequence). The CDR3 runs 12 residues. The V end lost 3 bases, the J end lost 6 bases, and 11 bases lay between the germline ends. In DNA form, the CDR3 reads TGTGCCTGGAGCGGCATTGTGGATGGCTACACCTTC. Translation: CAWSGIVDGYTF. Combining the CDR3 with reference TRBV30 and TRBJ1-2 gives the whole variable domain SQTIHQWPATLVQPVGSPLSLECTVEGTSNPNLYWYRQAAGRGLQLLFYSVGIGQISSEVPQNLSASRPQDRQFILSSKKLLLSDSGFYLCAWSGIVDGYTFGSGTRLTVV.

This chain links TRBV30 with TRBJ1-5; D is possibly TRBD1 (5 bases). Trimming removed 5 bases from V and 0 bases from J, with 8 bases in between. CDR1 and CDR2 from the germline V gene are GTSNPN and SVGIG (reference sequence). The CDR3 covers 13 residues. The CDR3: CAWGGNSNQPQHF. For the CDR3, the DNA is TGTGCCTGGGGGGGTAATAGCAATCAGCCCCAGCATTTT.

This chain connects TRBV5-6 to TRBJ2-5; 10 bases fit TRBD2. The V and J ends lost 4 bases and 5 bases, in that order; junction bases with no gene match: 11. The CDR3 contains 16 residues. Germline V gene data show CDR1 as SGHDT and CDR2 as YYEEEE. CDR3 sequence (DNA): TGTGCCAGCAGCCGAGATCCGGGACTAGCGTGGGAGACCCAGTACTTC. Amino acids: CASSRDPGLAWETQYF.

This sequence joins TRBV19 and TRBJ2-6; D is perhaps TRBD1 (6 bases). The V end was cut by 9 bases, the J end by 0 bases, with 12 bases between. This CDR3 has 15 residues. The germline V gene has CDR1 LNHDA and CDR2 SQIVND (reference sequence). The CDR3 region has the DNA TGTGCCAGCCGGGACAAACACTCTGGGGCCAACGTCCTGACTTTC. Encoded protein: CASRDKHSGANVLTF.

CDR3 protein: CSVVEGFGYGYTF. The CDR3 nucleotides are TGCAGCGTTGTGGAGGGTTTCGGGTATGGCTACACCTTC. V usage is TRBV29-1 and J usage is TRBJ1-2; no clear D gene. V lost 4 bases and J lost 5, with 14 bases in between. This CDR3 has 13 amino acids. CDR1 and CDR2 from the germline V gene are SQVTM and ANQGSEA.

The genes are TRBV19 and TRBJ1-1; D unclear. This CDR3 region has 12 residues. Germline V gene lookup returns CDR1 LNHDA and CDR2 SQIVND (reference sequence). Trimming took off 5 bases at V and 1 base at J, with 5 bases between the two ends. Here the CDR3 reads CASSLGNTEAFF. CDR3 DNA: TGTGCCAGTAGTCTAGGGAACACTGAAGCTTTCTTT.

The table lists this clone with a count of one. The chain carries TRBV27 and TRBJ1-2, with TRBD1 identical over 7 bases. CDR3 length: 18 residues. In germline, CDR1 is MNHEY, CDR2 SMNVEV (reference sequence). V trimming: 3 bases; J trimming: 2 bases; junction bases outside the gene matches: 15. The CDR3 reads CASSFRGQSPRANYGYTF. The CDR3 DNA reads TGTGCCAGCAGTTTTCGGGGACAGTCTCCCAGGGCCAACTATGGCTACACCTTC.

In its sample, this clone was seen many times. This chain connects TRBV6-5 to TRBJ2-7, with 9 bases aligning to TRBD1. V trimming: 6 bases; J trimming: 7 bases; junction bases outside the gene matches: 13. The CDR3 is made up of 15 amino acids. Germline CDR1 is MNHEY and CDR2 is SVGAGI. The CDR3 sequence: CASRAKGQGVGEQYF. The CDR3 DNA sequence: TGTGCCAGCAGGGCCAAGGGACAGGGTGTGGGGGAGCAGTACTTC.

This clone has a handful of counts. The conserved closing phenylalanine or tryptophan is absent in this CDR3, likely reflecting a read error. The limits of the CDR3 on the DNA are not certain, so only TCRdb's listed CDR3 is given. The chain uses TRBV29-1 and TRBJ1-1; TRBD1, the table's D call, was not compared with the DNA. The CDR3 spans 10 residues, counting both ends. Germline V gene lookup returns CDR1 SQVTM and CDR2 ANQGSEA. The CDR3 spells CSVEDPGIFL.

The rearrangement uses TRBV7-8 and TRBJ2-1, with a possible D match to TRBD2 (6 bases). This CDR3 has 16 residues. Germline CDR1 SGHVS, CDR2 FQNEAQ. The V end was cut by 2 bases, the J end by 2 bases, with 13 bases between. CDR3 sequence (DNA): TGTGCCAGCAGCTTAACCGAGGGACTTACCTACAATGAGCAGTTCTTC. This translates into CASSLTEGLTYNEQFF.

The genes are TRBV27 and TRBJ2-7; TRBD1 agrees at 9 bases. The CDR3 is made up of 16 amino acids. The V gene's germline CDR1 is MNHEY and CDR2 SMNVEV (reference sequence). V lost 3 bases and J lost 3; bases outside the gene matches: 9. Here the CDR3 reads CASSFLSGTGIYEQYF. CDR3 nucleotide sequence: TGTGCCAGCAGTTTTCTGTCCGGGACAGGGATCTACGAGCAGTACTTC.

V and J are TRBV5-1 and TRBJ2-7; perhaps D is TRBD1 or TRBD2 (5 bases each). The CDR3 contains 16 residues. CDR1 is SGHRS and CDR2 is YFSETQ in the germline V gene. V gave up 4 bases and J gave up 0 bases, with 17 bases separating them. The CDR3 DNA reads TGCGCCAGCAGCGGATCTGGGGCGCGGGCCTCCTACGAGCAGTACTTC. It translates to CASSGSGARASYEQYF.

V is TRBV19 and J is TRBJ1-5, with unresolved D. The germline gives CDR1 LNHDA, CDR2 SQIVND (reference sequence). The CDR3 loop spans 15 amino acids. V dropped 3 bases and J dropped 0 bases, with 9 bases sitting between them. The CDR3 loop is CASSMSPYSNQPQHF. CDR3 nucleotide sequence: TGTGCCAGTAGTATGTCCCCATATAGCAATCAGCCCCAGCATTTT.

The CDR3 DNA reads as TGTGCCAGCATACCCACGTCGGGGTCACCCCTCCACTTT. Its protein product is CASIPTSGSPLHF. This chain links TRBV25-1 with TRBJ1-6; D gene ambiguous. The CDR3 covers 13 residues. Germline V CDR1 and CDR2: MGHDK, SYGVNS. V shed 7 bases and J shed 10 bases, with 14 bases lying between them.

This chain connects TRBV7-8 to TRBJ1-5; possible D gene TRBD1, 5 bases. The V gene lost 4 bases and the J gene lost 0 bases, with 19 bases spanning the gap. The CDR3 runs 18 residues. Germline CDR1 reads SGHVS; CDR2 reads FQNEAQ. This chain's CDR3 is CASSSNERDVDSNQPQHF. CDR3 in DNA: TGTGCCAGCAGCTCTAACGAGCGGGACGTTGATAGCAATCAGCCCCAGCATTTT.

The table lists this clone with a count of one. The same CDR3 can be traced to other DNA sequences in this sample. This rearrangement joins TRBV10-3 to TRBJ2-7, with TRBD2 matching 7 bases. Per germline, CDR1 ENHRY and CDR2 SYGVKD. The V and J ends lost 8 bases and 1 base, in that order; junction bases with no gene match: 8. The CDR3 totals 14 residues. The CDR3 coding sequence is TGTGCCATCGGGGCTAGCGGAACATCCTACGAGCAGTACTTC. It specifies CAIGASGTSYEQYF.

A few counts support this clone. The rearrangement uses TRBV27 and TRBJ1-5, with D unresolved. Looked up from germline, CDR1 is MNHEY and CDR2 is SMNVEV (reference sequence). This CDR3 has 12 residues. V lost 3 bases and J lost 4, with 4 bases in between. The CDR3 loop reads CASSFINQPQHF. CDR3 sequence (DNA): TGTGCCAGCAGTTTTATAAATCAGCCCCAGCATTTT.

V and J are TRBV4-1 and TRBJ2-5; 8 bases agree with TRBD2. Germline lookup yields CDR1 MGHRA and CDR2 YSYEKL. Trimming at V came to 4 bases and at J to 6 bases, leaving 13 bases not matched to a gene. This CDR3 region has 16 residues. The CDR3, as DNA: TGCGCCAGCAGCCCGCTGACGGGGGGGCAGCCTCAGACCCAGTACTTC. This encodes CASSPLTGGQPQTQYF.

The chain joins TRBV29-1 to TRBJ1-1; no reliable D call. CDR1 is SQVTM and CDR2 is ANQGSEA in the germline V gene. The CDR3 contains 13 residues. Trimming stripped 7 bases from V and 4 bases from J, with 16 bases between. The CDR3 sequence is CSGASRALTEAFF. The CDR3 coding sequence is TGCAGCGGTGCCTCCCGGGCCCTCACTGAAGCTTTCTTT.

This chain uses TRBV27 with TRBJ2-3, with D possibly being TRBD2 (5 bases). Trimming took off 3 bases at V and 7 bases at J, with 11 bases between the two ends. CDR3 length equals 13 residues. The V gene's germline CDR1 is MNHEY and CDR2 SMNVEV (reference sequence). In nucleotides, the CDR3 is TGTGCCAGCAGTTTTTCATCGGGGAATACGCAGTATTTT. Encoded protein: CASSFSSGNTQYF.

The chain is built from TRBV29-1 and TRBJ1-1; 9 positions match TRBD1. This CDR3 comprises 12 residues. Germline trimming cut 7 bases from V and 7 bases from J; bases unmatched to any gene: 7. Germline V gives CDR1 SQVTM, CDR2 ANQGSEA. The CDR3 region has the DNA TGCAGCGGAATGACAGGGGGAGGTGAAGCTTTCTTT. The encoded protein is CSGMTGGGEAFF.

This chain joins TRBV30 and TRBJ1-2; D remains ambiguous. There are 11 residues in the CDR3. Trimming removed 0 bases from V and 6 bases from J, with 5 bases in between. Germline-derived CDR1 and CDR2 are GTSNPN and SVGIG (reference sequence). The CDR3, as DNA: TGTGCCTGGAGTGTACACCATGGCTACACCTTC. Translating gives CAWSVHHGYTF.